This T cell receptor (beta chain) came from a study of T cell responses to AZD1222 COVID-19 vaccine. General study points: There were repertoire samples only from the period after the peak T cell response. Regions 160-218 and 743-854 dominated among vaccine-associated CD4 TCRs spanning spike.

Pooling of second doses given at about 4 or about 12 weeks was done. Assay used: immunoSEQ multiplex PCR; TCRdb lists only in-frame clones, some missing. The data show tens of thousands of clones, with around nine tenths seen just once and about 5.4% held by the top ten. About this clone itself: Antigen: not known.

The source material was peripheral blood, sampled 28 days after the second AZD1222 dose. The source is an adult who received the AZD1222 COVID-19 vaccine.

The CDR3: CASTIPGRGWDSSAQHF. The CDR3 DNA is TGTGCCAGCACCATTCCCGGCCGGGGGTGGGATTCATCAGCCCAGCATTTT. The J gene is TRBJ1-5, the V gene TRBV28; the D gene is possibly TRBD1 (5 bases). Germline CDR1 and CDR2: MDHEN and SYDVKM. The V end was cut by 7 bases, the J end by 11 bases, with 30 bases between. There are 17 residues in the CDR3.